This T cell receptor (beta chain) was retrieved from a study of blood T cells in healthy people across ages. Through a sample-barcoded 5' primer and a J-beta primer mix, a second PCR was run for roughly 6 to 12 cycles. Every single cDNA molecule received a tag from a template-switch adaptor with 12 random nucleotides. The study obtained at least 2.5 million CDR3-containing paired-end reads from every sample. TCRdb independently ran MiXCR on the 5' RACE reads; one entry per CDR3 protein. The sample records about 1,500,000 distinct CDR3 sequences, 28% being singletons. Germline V gene lookup returns CDR1 SQVTM and CDR2 ANQGSEA. V lost 7 bases to trimming and J lost 5 bases; unmatched junction nucleotides: 4. The CDR3 is 14 residues long. This clonotype has only a few counts.

This clonotype originated in a woman aged 25 to 45 in good health. Sequencing was performed on blood. This chain connects TRBV29-1 to TRBJ2-5, with 16 bases identical to TRBD2. The CDR3 DNA follows: TGCAGCGCAGGGACTAGCGGGAGGGCCGAGACCCAGTACTTC. Translation gives CSAGTSGRAETQYF.